This T cell receptor beta chain is drawn from a study of blood T cell repertoires in COVID-19. V lost 4 bases to trimming and J lost 5 bases, with 12 bases between them. The CDR3 totals 14 residues. Germline V gene data show CDR1 as SGHNT and CDR2 as YENEEA. This clone was found a few times. This table comes from immunoSEQ multiplex PCR, and its TCRdb copy is limited to in-frame clones, with some not included. The table has under 200,000 clones, approximately 79% seen once; the top ten hold approximately 15%. The sequenced sample consisted of peripheral blood. The J gene is TRBJ2-1, the V gene TRBV11-3, with D perhaps matching TRBD1 (5 bases). This receptor was identified in a man in his thirties or forties with active or convalescent COVID-19. The CDR3 DNA reads TGTGCCAGCAGCTCCAGGGTTACCAACAATGAGCAGTTCTTC. Protein: CASSSRVTNNEQFF.